These 30 T cell receptor beta chains originate from one sample sequenced in a study of T cells in Graves' hyperthyroidism and ophthalmopathy. Authors of the study amplified TCR beta CDR3 regions from RNA transcripts. When the TCR CDR3 underwent first-round RT-PCR, the HTBI primer set was used. TCRdb re-called the multiplex PCR reads through MiXCR, storing one row per CDR3 protein. The data contain roughly 380,000 distinct CDR3 sequences, about a fifth of them singletons. The sample comprised blood. Every receptor here comes from a woman aged 18-29 years with Graves' hyperthyroidism.

This clonotype was counted many times. This chain's CDR3 is CASSPDSLLYGYTF. CDR3 DNA sequence: TGTGCCAGCAGCCCTGACTCTTTGCTCTATGGCTACACCTTC. The rearrangement joins TRBV7-8 to TRBJ1-2; D gene ambiguous. Trimming removed 5 bases from V and 4 bases from J, with 14 bases in between. Germline V CDR1 and CDR2: SGHVS, FQNEAQ. The CDR3 is 14 amino acids. Drawing the rest from reference TRBV7-8 and TRBJ1-2, the complete variable domain is GAGVSQSPRYKVAKRGQDVALRCDPISGHVSLFWYQQALGQGPEFLTYFQNEAQLDKSGLPSDRFFAERPEGSVSTLKIQRTQQEDSAVYLCASSPDSLLYGYTFGSGTRLTVV.

This clonotype was detected many times. The rearrangement joins TRBV24-1 to TRBJ1-5, with unresolved D. CDR1 and CDR2 (germline): KGHDR, SFDVKD. The CDR3 has 13 amino acids. V gave up 5 bases and J gave up 4 bases, with 8 bases separating them. CDR3 DNA: TGTGCCACCAGTGGCAACGAAAATCAGCCCCAGCATTTT. This gives the protein CATSGNENQPQHF.

As to this clonotype: With a much larger clone just one base away, this may be a read error. J is TRBJ1-1 and V is TRBV28; possible D gene TRBD1, 5 bases. The V gene lost 7 bases and the J gene lost 12 bases, with 15 bases spanning the gap. The CDR3 has 11 residues. Per germline, CDR1 MDHEN and CDR2 SYDVKM. CDR3 sequence: CASITQVKSFF. For the CDR3, the DNA is TGTGCCAGCATCACACAGGTTAAATCTTTCTTT.

The sample holds many counts of this clonotype. This chain links TRBV12-3 or TRBV12-4 with TRBJ1-5; no definite D call. Trimming pared 6 bases from V and 2 bases from J, leaving 5 bases between. The CDR3 runs 12 residues. CDR3 residues: CASRVGNQPQHF. CDR3 bases: TGTGCCAGCAGGGTCGGCAATCAGCCCCAGCATTTT.

The chain employs TRBV2 and TRBJ1-1, with D perhaps TRBD1 (6 bases). CDR1 is SNHLY, CDR2 FYNNEI, per germline. Trimming cost V 5 bases and J 4 bases, with 14 bases left between them. The CDR3 contains 14 residues. CDR3 in DNA: TGTGCCAGCAGTCATTTGGGGGCTACCACTGAAGCTTTCTTT. It codes for CASSHLGATTEAFF.

This clonotype was recorded at least ten times. The J gene is TRBJ1-1, the V gene TRBV29-1, with a possible D match to TRBD1 (5 bases). Trimming removed 7 bases from V and 4 bases from J, with 22 bases in between. The CDR3 is 15 residues long. Germline loops: CDR1 SQVTM, CDR2 ANQGSEA. The CDR3 nucleotides read TGCAGCGGCGGGGACTGGCGGGGTGTCGGCACTGAAGCTTTCTTT. Its protein product is CSGGDWRGVGTEAFF.

There are many counts of this clonotype. This CDR3 reads CASRTGVLGEQYF. CDR3 sequence (DNA): TGCGCCAGCAGGACAGGGGTCTTAGGGGAGCAGTACTTC. This chain joins TRBV5-1 and TRBJ2-7, with 8 bases identical to TRBD1. The germline V gene has CDR1 SGHRS and CDR2 YFSETQ. The CDR3 covers 13 residues. The J segment lost 7 bases and the V segment lost 5 bases, leaving 8 bases of the junction unmatched.

The table lists this clonotype with many counts. The chain is built from TRBV20-1 and TRBJ1-2; D might be TRBD1 (6 bases). Germline V CDR1 and CDR2: DFQATT, SNEGSKA (reference sequence). With 6 bases removed from V and 2 bases from J, the gap between germline ends came to 16 bases. This CDR3 comprises 14 residues. CDR3: CSAIRTDANYGYTF. The CDR3 bases are TGCAGTGCCATTCGGACAGACGCAAACTATGGCTACACCTTC.

This clonotype was counted at least ten times. The rearrangement joins TRBV19 to TRBJ1-2; D perhaps matches TRBD1 (5 bases). This CDR3 contains 14 residues. The V and J ends lost 6 bases and 7 bases respectively, with 18 bases between them. Per the germline V gene, CDR1 is LNHDA and CDR2 is SQIVND (reference sequence). CDR3 bases: TGTGCCAGTAGACCAACGGGGGGTGCTAGTGGCTACACCTTC. It codes for CASRPTGGASGYTF.

Only a few counts were recorded for this clonotype. The rearrangement uses TRBV2 and TRBJ2-2, with D perhaps TRBD1 (6 bases). V was shortened by 1 base and J by 0 bases, with 6 bases between the two germline ends. This CDR3 has 15 amino acids. The germline gives CDR1 SNHLY, CDR2 FYNNEI. CDR3 residues: CASSEGGPNTGELFF. In DNA form, the CDR3 reads TGTGCCAGCAGTGAAGGGGGGCCGAACACCGGGGAGCTGTTTTTT.

This clonotype was recorded at least ten times. The chain links TRBV2 to TRBJ2-1, with no clear D. CDR3 length: 15 residues. The germline V gene encodes CDR1 SNHLY and CDR2 FYNNEI. V lost 4 bases and J 0 bases, leaving 10 bases between the germline ends. The CDR3 here is CASSVVAASYNEQFF. As DNA, the CDR3 is TGTGCCAGCAGTGTGGTCGCAGCCTCCTACAATGAGCAGTTCTTC.

This clonotype was detected many times. The CDR3 nucleotides read TGTGCCAGCAGTTTCCTAGGGGGCAGCTATGGCTACACCTTC. This sequence encodes CASSFLGGSYGYTF. This chain joins TRBV28 and TRBJ1-2; 7 positions agree with TRBD1. V dropped 3 bases and J dropped 4; count of bases not matched to a gene: 5. Per germline, CDR1 MDHEN and CDR2 SYDVKM. This CDR3 is 14 amino acids long.

This clonotype has at least ten counts. J is TRBJ2-2 and V is TRBV30; 10 nucleotides match TRBD2. The CDR3 covers 17 residues. In germline, CDR1 is GTSNPN, CDR2 SVGIG (reference sequence). Trimming removed 8 bases from V and 3 bases from J; junction bases left unmatched: 15. Written as DNA, the CDR3 is TGTGCCCTGGAGGTAACTAGCGGGGCCTCCTACACCGGGGAGCTGTTTTTT. The encoded protein is CALEVTSGASYTGELFF.

CDR3 in DNA: TGTGCCAGCAGCTCACCCCCCGGCGGGGCCCTCTACGAGCAGTACTTC. Residues: CASSSPPGGALYEQYF. V gene TRBV9 combines with J gene TRBJ2-7; the D gene is possibly TRBD2 (6 bases). Germline V CDR1 and CDR2: SGDLS, YYNGEE. V lost 4 bases and J lost 3, with 20 bases in between. The CDR3 runs 16 residues.

This clonotype showed up many times. The genes are TRBV11-2 and TRBJ1-1, with D possibly matching TRBD1 (5 bases). Germline CDR1 and CDR2: SGHAT and FQNNGV. Trimming took off 0 bases at V and 5 bases at J, with 10 bases between the two ends. This CDR3 has 14 amino acids. CDR3 protein: CASSLDGGWTEAFF. The CDR3 nucleotides are TGTGCCAGCAGCTTAGATGGGGGATGGACTGAAGCTTTCTTT.

At least ten counts were recorded for this clonotype. V is TRBV5-5 and J is TRBJ1-1; 9 positions agree with TRBD1. V lost 0 bases and J lost 3; bases outside the gene matches: 3. The CDR3 is made up of 15 amino acids. Germline values: CDR1 SGHKS, CDR2 YYEKEE (reference sequence). CDR3 residues: CASSLAGDRDTEAFF. The CDR3 DNA reads as TGTGCCAGCAGCTTGGCGGGGGACAGGGACACTGAAGCTTTCTTT.

V and J are TRBV28 and TRBJ1-1, with D possibly being TRBD1 (6 bases). V gave up 8 bases and J gave up 0 bases, with 25 bases separating them. Germline-derived CDR1 and CDR2 are MDHEN and SYDVKM. CDR3 length: 18 amino acids. The CDR3 coding sequence is TGTGCCAGCGCATCTGGGGGGGTGTGGGGGCGCATGAACACTGAAGCTTTCTTT. Translation gives CASASGGVWGRMNTEAFF.

The V and J genes are TRBV7-9 and TRBJ2-5, with TRBD2 matching 11 bases. V trimming: 5 bases; J trimming: 5 bases; junction bases outside the gene matches: 4. CDR1 and CDR2 (germline): SEHNR, FQNEAQ (reference sequence). This CDR3 is 14 amino acids long. The CDR3 is CASSLTSGVETQYF. CDR3 DNA sequence: TGTGCCAGCAGCCTGACTAGCGGGGTGGAGACCCAGTACTTC. Looking up the rest from reference TRBV7-9 and TRBJ2-5 gives the full variable domain: DTGVSQNPRHKITKRGQNVTFRCDPISEHNRLYWYRQTLGQGPEFLTYFQNEAQLEKSRLLSDRFSAERPKGSFSTLEIQRTEQGDSAMYLCASSLTSGVETQYFGPGTRLLVL.

In the case of this clonotype: A read error is possible here, since a much larger clone lies one base away. This chain connects TRBV30 to TRBJ2-7, with a tentative D call TRBD2 (6 bases). V was pared by 4 bases and J by 3 bases, with 7 bases between. Per the germline V gene, CDR1 is GTSNPN and CDR2 is SVGIG (reference sequence). CDR3 length equals 11 residues. The CDR3 region is CAWTDYYEQYV. CDR3 bases: TGTGCCTGGACGGACTACTACGAGCAGTACGTC.

This clonotype was recorded at least ten times. This chain joins TRBV20-1 and TRBJ1-5; no clear D gene. Germline V CDR1 and CDR2: DFQATT, SNEGSKA (reference sequence). The CDR3 sequence is 14 residues long. V was cut by 6 bases and J by 0 bases, with 12 bases left in between. The CDR3 DNA reads TGCAGTGCCGGTACCGGATTTAGCAATCAGCCCCAGCATTTT. This gives the protein CSAGTGFSNQPQHF.

This chain links TRBV2 with TRBJ2-7; D tentatively fits TRBD1 or TRBD2 (5 bases each). Germline V gives CDR1 SNHLY, CDR2 FYNNEI. CDR3 length: 15 residues. The V gene lost 3 bases and the J gene lost 1 base, with 13 bases spanning the gap. In DNA form, the CDR3 reads TGTGCCAGCAGTGACCCGGGACCGCGTTCCTACGAGCAGTACTTC. Its protein product is CASSDPGPRSYEQYF.

This clonotype was counted ten times or more. V usage is TRBV7-9 and J usage is TRBJ1-1; TRBD1 matches 8 bases. This CDR3 comprises 19 residues. The V gene's germline CDR1 is SEHNR and CDR2 FQNEAQ (reference sequence). V shed 5 bases and J 1 base; nucleotides not matched to a gene: 18. CDR3 DNA: TGTGCCAGCAGCCCCTATATGAAACAGGGGGGTCGACCGAACACTGAAGCTTTCTTT. As protein: CASSPYMKQGGRPNTEAFF.

V usage is TRBV2 and J usage is TRBJ1-6, with 8 nucleotides matching TRBD1. The CDR3 extends over 13 amino acids. Germline V gene lookup returns CDR1 SNHLY and CDR2 FYNNEI. The ends lost 10 bases at V and 9 bases at J; junction bases unmatched: 8. The CDR3 DNA follows: TGTGCCACCCCCAGGGACAGGTCTTCACCCCTCCACTTT. Amino acid sequence: CATPRDRSSPLHF.

This clonotype was observed at least ten times. This chain connects TRBV6-1 to TRBJ1-2, with a possible D match to TRBD1 (6 bases). The V end lost 11 bases, the J end lost 0 bases, and 13 bases lay between the germline ends. Germline V CDR1 and CDR2: MNHNS, SASEGT. This CDR3 has 13 amino acids. The CDR3 is CAHQDSSNYGYTF. The CDR3 DNA sequence: TGTGCCCATCAGGACAGCTCTAACTATGGCTACACCTTC.

The sample holds many counts of this clonotype. V gene TRBV25-1 combines with J gene TRBJ2-7, with TRBD2 as a possible D gene (6 bases). Per the germline V gene, CDR1 is MGHDK and CDR2 is SYGVNS. Trimming left V 8 bases short and J 4 bases short, with 15 bases between. The CDR3 loop spans 13 amino acids. CDR3 in amino acids: CASGGDGDYEQYF. CDR3 DNA sequence: TGTGCCAGCGGCGGGGACGGGGATTACGAGCAGTACTTC.

The chain employs TRBV12-3 or TRBV12-4 and TRBJ2-4; the D gene could be TRBD1 or TRBD2 (5 bases each). With 7 bases removed from V and 7 bases from J, the gap between germline ends came to 14 bases. The CDR3 consists of 13 residues. The CDR3 DNA is TGTGCCAGCAATGGGGCCCCGGGGAACATTCAGTACTTC. This encodes CASNGAPGNIQYF.

At least ten counts were recorded for this clonotype. The chain couples TRBV6-1 to TRBJ1-1; no firm D call. This CDR3 has 15 residues. The V gene's germline CDR1 is MNHNS and CDR2 SASEGT. Trimming removed 2 bases at V and 0 bases at J, with 10 bases between. CDR3 sequence reads: CASSERRVLNTEAFF. The CDR3 DNA sequence: TGTGCCAGCAGTGAAAGAAGGGTCCTGAACACTGAAGCTTTCTTT.

The chain joins TRBV5-1 to TRBJ2-2; maybe TRBD2 (5 bases). Germline V gives CDR1 SGHRS, CDR2 YFSETQ. The CDR3 is 16 residues long. Trimming removed 0 bases at V and 7 bases at J, with 16 bases between. In DNA form, the CDR3 reads TGCGCCAGCAGCTTGGCCTCGCGGGCATTTGACGGGGAGCTGTTTTTT. Its protein is CASSLASRAFDGELFF.

This clonotype has a count of ten or more. This chain joins TRBV6-1 and TRBJ1-2, with D perhaps matching TRBD1 (5 bases). V shed 1 base and J shed 4 bases, with 7 bases lying between them. Germline V CDR1 and CDR2: MNHNS, SASEGT. The CDR3 has 13 residues. This CDR3 reads CASSEEGSYGYTF. DNA of the CDR3: TGTGCCAGCAGTGAAGAGGGGAGCTATGGCTACACCTTC.

There are many counts of this clonotype. The DNA of the CDR3 is TGCAGTGCTAGAGAATGGGTTAACTATGGCTACACCTTC. It specifies CSAREWVNYGYTF. The V gene is TRBV20-1, the J gene TRBJ1-2; D uncertain. The CDR3 runs to 13 residues. The V end was cut by 0 bases, the J end by 1 base, with 6 bases between. In germline, CDR1 is DFQATT, CDR2 SNEGSKA (reference sequence).